This TCR beta chain originates from a study of tumor-infiltrating lymphocytes in localized non-small cell lung cancer. V was shortened by 6 bases and J by 2 bases, with 12 bases between the two germline ends. The CDR3 is 14 amino acids. Germline V gene data show CDR1 as LNHDA and CDR2 as SQIVND (reference sequence). This clone was seen a single time. The protocol was immunoSEQ multiplex PCR, while the TCRdb copy is restricted to in-frame clones and leaves out a portion. Among about 15,000 clones listed, around three quarters were seen once. Sequencing used lung tumor tissue. V usage is TRBV19 and J usage is TRBJ2-3, with D maybe TRBD1 (6 bases). This clonotype was obtained from a human donor with non-small cell lung cancer. In nucleotides, the CDR3 is TGTGCCAGTAGCAATACAGGGAACACAGATACGCAGTATTTT. This sequence encodes CASSNTGNTDTQYF.